This T cell receptor beta chain derives from a study of cytotoxic CD8 clonotypes in ibrutinib-treated CLL. Whole-study results and caveats: Sustained-remission patients were sampled at one set of times and progressing patients at different ones.

As for this clone: Its antigen is as yet unknown.

TCRdb keeps only in-frame clones here, not all; method: immunoSEQ multiplex PCR. This table has 160,000 or so clones, 70% to 90% appearing once. This CDR3 is 15 amino acids long. The V and J ends lost 3 bases and 0 bases, in that order; junction bases with no gene match: 2. Looked up from germline, CDR1 is KGHSH and CDR2 is LQKENI. The specimen comprised PBMCs, sampled at disease progression, from a patient treated with ibrutinib. The TCR sequence derives from a human donor with chronic lymphocytic leukemia. The rearrangement joins TRBV18 to TRBJ2-3; 8 bases are shared with TRBD2. DNA of the CDR3: TGTGCCAGCTCACCGACTAGCGCAAGCACAGATACGCAGTATTTT. Translation: CASSPTSASTDTQYF.